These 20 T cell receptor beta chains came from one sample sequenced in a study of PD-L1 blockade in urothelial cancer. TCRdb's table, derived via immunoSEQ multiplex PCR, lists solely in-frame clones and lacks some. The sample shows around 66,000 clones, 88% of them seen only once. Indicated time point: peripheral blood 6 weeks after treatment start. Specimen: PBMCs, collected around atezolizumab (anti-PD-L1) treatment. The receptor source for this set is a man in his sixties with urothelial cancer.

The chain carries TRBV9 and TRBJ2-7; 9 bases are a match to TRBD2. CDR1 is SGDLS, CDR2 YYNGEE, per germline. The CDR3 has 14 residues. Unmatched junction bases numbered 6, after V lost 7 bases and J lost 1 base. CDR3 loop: CASGGLAGSYEQYF. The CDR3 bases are TGTGCCAGCGGGGGTCTAGCGGGGTCCTACGAGCAGTACTTC.

The CDR3 loop reads CAWSPAAGTFYEQYF. CDR3 bases: TGTGCCTGGAGTCCCGCCGCAGGCACATTCTACGAGCAGTACTTC. This rearrangement joins TRBV30 to TRBJ2-7; unclear D gene. Trimming pared 2 bases from V and 3 bases from J, leaving 17 bases between. Looked up from germline, CDR1 is GTSNPN and CDR2 is SVGIG (reference sequence). The CDR3 has 15 residues.

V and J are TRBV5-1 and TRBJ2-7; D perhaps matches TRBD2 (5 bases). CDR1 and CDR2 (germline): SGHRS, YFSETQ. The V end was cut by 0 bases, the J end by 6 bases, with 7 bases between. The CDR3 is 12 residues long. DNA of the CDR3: TGCGCCAGCAGCTTGGGAGGGTCCGAGCAGTACTTC. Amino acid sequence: CASSLGGSEQYF.

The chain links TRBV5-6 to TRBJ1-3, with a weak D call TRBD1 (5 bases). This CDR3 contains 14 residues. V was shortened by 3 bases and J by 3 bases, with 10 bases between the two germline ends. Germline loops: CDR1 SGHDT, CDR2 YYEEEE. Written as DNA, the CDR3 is TGTGCCAGCAGCTCTCCCGGGGGTGGAAACACCATATATTTT. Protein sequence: CASSSPGGGNTIYF. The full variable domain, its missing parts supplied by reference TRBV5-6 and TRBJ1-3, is DAGVTQSPTHLIKTRGQQVTLRCSPKSGHDTVSWYQQALGQGPQFIFQYYEEEERQRGNFPDRFSGHQFPNYSSELNVNALLLGDSALYLCASSSPGGGNTIYFGEGSWLTVV.

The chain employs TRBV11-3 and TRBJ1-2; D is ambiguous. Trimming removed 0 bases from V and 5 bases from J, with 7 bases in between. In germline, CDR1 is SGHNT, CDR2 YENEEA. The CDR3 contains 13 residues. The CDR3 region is CASSLESFYGYTF. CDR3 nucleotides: TGTGCCAGCAGCTTAGAGTCCTTTTATGGCTACACCTTC.

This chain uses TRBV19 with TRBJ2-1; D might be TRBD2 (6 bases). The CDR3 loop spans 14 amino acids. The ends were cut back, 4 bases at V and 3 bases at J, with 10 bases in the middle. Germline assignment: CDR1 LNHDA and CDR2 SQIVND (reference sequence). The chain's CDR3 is CASSNLADYNEQFF. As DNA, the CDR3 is TGTGCCAGTAGTAATTTAGCGGACTACAATGAGCAGTTCTTC.

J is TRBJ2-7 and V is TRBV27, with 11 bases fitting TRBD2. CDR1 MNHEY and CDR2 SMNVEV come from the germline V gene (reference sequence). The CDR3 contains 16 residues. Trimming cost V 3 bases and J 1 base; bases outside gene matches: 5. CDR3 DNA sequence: TGTGCCAGCAGTTTTCGGACTAGCGGGCTTTCCTACGAGCAGTACTTC. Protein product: CASSFRTSGLSYEQYF.

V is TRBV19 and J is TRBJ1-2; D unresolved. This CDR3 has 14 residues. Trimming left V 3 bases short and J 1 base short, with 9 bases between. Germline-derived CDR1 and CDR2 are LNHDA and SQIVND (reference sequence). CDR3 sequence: CASSIAGINYGYTF. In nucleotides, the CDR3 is TGTGCCAGTAGTATCGCAGGAATTAACTATGGCTACACCTTC.

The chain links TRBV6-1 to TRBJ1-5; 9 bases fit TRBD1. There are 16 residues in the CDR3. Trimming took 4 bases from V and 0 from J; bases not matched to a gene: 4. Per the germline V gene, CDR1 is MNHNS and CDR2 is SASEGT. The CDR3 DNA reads TGTGCCAGCAGTGGGACAGGGGACTATAGCAATCAGCCCCAGCATTTT. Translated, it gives CASSGTGDYSNQPQHF.

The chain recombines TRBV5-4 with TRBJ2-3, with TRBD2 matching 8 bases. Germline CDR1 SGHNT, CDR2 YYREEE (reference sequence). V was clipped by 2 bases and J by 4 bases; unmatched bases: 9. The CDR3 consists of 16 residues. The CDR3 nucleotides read TGTGCCAGCAGCTTCCGCGGGGGGACAAAGTCAGATACGCAGTATTTT. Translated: CASSFRGGTKSDTQYF.

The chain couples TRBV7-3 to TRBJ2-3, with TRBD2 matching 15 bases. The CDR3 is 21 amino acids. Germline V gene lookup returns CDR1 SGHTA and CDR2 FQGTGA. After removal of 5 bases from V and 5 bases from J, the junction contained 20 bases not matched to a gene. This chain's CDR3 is CASSPGTSGGPLRLQRDTQYF. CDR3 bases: TGTGCCAGCAGCCCGGGGACTAGCGGGGGGCCCTTAAGATTGCAGCGAGATACGCAGTATTTT.

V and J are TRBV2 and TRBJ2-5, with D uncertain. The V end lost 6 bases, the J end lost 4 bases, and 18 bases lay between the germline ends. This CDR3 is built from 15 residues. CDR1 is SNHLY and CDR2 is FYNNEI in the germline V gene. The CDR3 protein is CASRPPSELGETQYF. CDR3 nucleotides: TGTGCCAGCAGGCCACCGAGCGAGTTGGGAGAGACCCAGTACTTC.

CDR3 bases: TGTGCCAGCTCACCGAGCACAGGCGGCTCCTACGAGCAGTACTTC. Translated: CASSPSTGGSYEQYF. The V and J genes are TRBV18 and TRBJ2-7; tentative D call: TRBD1 (5 bases). Germline V lookup: CDR1 KGHSH, CDR2 LQKENI. CDR3 length: 15 residues. Trimming pared 3 bases from V and 0 bases from J, leaving 12 bases between.

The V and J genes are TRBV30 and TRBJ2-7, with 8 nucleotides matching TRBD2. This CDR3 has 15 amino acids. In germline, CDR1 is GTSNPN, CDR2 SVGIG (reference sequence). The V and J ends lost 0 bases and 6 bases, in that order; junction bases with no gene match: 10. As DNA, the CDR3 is TGTGCCTGGAGTGTAACGGGGGGGCCTAGGCTCGAGCAGTACTTC. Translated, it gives CAWSVTGGPRLEQYF.

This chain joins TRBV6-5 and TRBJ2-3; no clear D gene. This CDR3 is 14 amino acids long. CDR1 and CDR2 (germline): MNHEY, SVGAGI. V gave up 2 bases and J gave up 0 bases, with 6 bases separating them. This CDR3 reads CASSYLPSTDTQYF. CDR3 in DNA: TGTGCCAGCAGTTACCTTCCGAGCACAGATACGCAGTATTTT.

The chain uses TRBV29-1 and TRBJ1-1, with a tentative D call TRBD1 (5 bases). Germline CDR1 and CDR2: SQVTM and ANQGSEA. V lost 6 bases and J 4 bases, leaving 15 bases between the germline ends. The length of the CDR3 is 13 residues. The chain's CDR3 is CSVSDMGGTEAFF. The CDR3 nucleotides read TGCAGCGTATCAGACATGGGGGGCACTGAAGCTTTCTTT.

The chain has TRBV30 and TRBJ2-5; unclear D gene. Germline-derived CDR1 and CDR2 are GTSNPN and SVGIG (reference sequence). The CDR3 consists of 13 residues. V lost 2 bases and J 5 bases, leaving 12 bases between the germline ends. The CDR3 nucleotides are TGTGCCTGGAGTATGAGGAATTCGGAGACCCAGTACTTC. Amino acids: CAWSMRNSETQYF. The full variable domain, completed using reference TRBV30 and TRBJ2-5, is SQTIHQWPATLVQPVGSPLSLECTVEGTSNPNLYWYRQAAGRGLQLLFYSVGIGQISSEVPQNLSASRPQDRQFILSSKKLLLSDSGFYLCAWSMRNSETQYFGPGTRLLVL.

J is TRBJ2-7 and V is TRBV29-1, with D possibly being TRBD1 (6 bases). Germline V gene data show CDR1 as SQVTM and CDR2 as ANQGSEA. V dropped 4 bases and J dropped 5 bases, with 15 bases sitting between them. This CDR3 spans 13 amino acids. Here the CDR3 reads CSVVGQGSNEQYF. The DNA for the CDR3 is TGCAGCGTTGTCGGCCAGGGGAGTAACGAGCAGTACTTC.

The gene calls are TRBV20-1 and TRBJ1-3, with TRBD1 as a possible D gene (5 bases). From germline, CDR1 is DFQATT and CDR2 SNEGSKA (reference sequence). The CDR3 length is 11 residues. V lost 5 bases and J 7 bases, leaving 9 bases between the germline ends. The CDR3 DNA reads TGCAGTGCTCGGCGGGGGAACACCATATATTTT. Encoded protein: CSARRGNTIYF.

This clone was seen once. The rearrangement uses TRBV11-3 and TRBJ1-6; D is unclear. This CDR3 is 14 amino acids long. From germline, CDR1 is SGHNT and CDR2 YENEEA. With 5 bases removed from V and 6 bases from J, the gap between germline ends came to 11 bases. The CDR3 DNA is TGTGCCAGCAGCGGCGAGAGGGCTAATTCACCCCTCCACTTT. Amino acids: CASSGERANSPLHF. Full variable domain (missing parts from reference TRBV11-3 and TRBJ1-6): EAGVVQSPRYKIIEKKQPVAFWCNPISGHNTLYWYLQNLGQGPELLIRYENEEAVDDSQLPKDRFSAERLKGVDSTLKIQPAELGDSAVYLCASSGERANSPLHFGNGTRLTVT.